This T cell receptor (beta chain) was obtained from a study of post-analysis software for immune sequencing data. Study-wide results and caveats: Same-batch preparations were strongly co-clustered by F measure. Significantly decreased normalized Chao1 diversity was recorded for multiple sclerosis patients relative to controls. The five TRBV segments detected at higher frequency in patients than in controls included TRBV5-6, TRBV5-1 and TRBV20-1.

CDR3 size: 16 residues. In germline, CDR1 is MNHNY, CDR2 SVGAGI (reference sequence). After removal of 5 bases from V and 7 bases from J, the junction contained 14 bases not matched to a gene. Prepared TCR beta cDNA libraries contained unique molecular identifiers. Each CDR3 protein is one row after TCRdb ran MiXCR on the PCR reads. The sample lists around 500,000 distinct CDR3 sequences; around a third were seen once. In regard to this clonotype: Its antigen is still unknown.

The sample consisted of blood. V gene TRBV6-6 combines with J gene TRBJ2-1, with 7 bases that match TRBD2. This TCR was sampled from a girl aged 2 to 17 with multiple sclerosis. The CDR3 DNA sequence: TGTGCCAGCAGTCCCGGGGACTACCTTACGGGGAATGAGCAGTTCTTC. As protein: CASSPGDYLTGNEQFF.